The T cell receptor (beta chain) under discussion was sequenced for a study of blood T cells in healthy people across ages. Study-level results: Naive T cell percentage showed a strong correlation with TCR beta diversity. Both naive CD4+ cell counts and diversity were greater in long-lived donors than in aged donors.

Donors gave roughly 10 milliliters of peripheral blood apiece. Per individual sample, total RNA of at least 6 micrograms was extracted. Ten or more counts support this clonotype. Antigen specificity is unknown. Primed by a sample-barcoded 5' primer and a J-beta primer mix, a second PCR proceeded for about 6 to 11 cycles. TCRdb recomputed calls from the 5' RACE reads with MiXCR, one row per CDR3 protein. The repertoire holds roughly 650,000 distinct CDR3 sequences, about 30% seen once, with over 15% in the top ten. The sequenced sample was blood. The sequence came from a woman older than 75 in good health.

DNA for the CDR3: TGCGCCAGCGGCGGAGGGGGATCGACAGATACGCAGTATTTT. This codes for CASGGGGSTDTQYF. The chain is built from TRBV5-1 and TRBJ2-3; D may correspond to TRBD1 or TRBD2 (6 bases each). There are 14 residues in the CDR3. Germline V lookup: CDR1 SGHRS, CDR2 YFSETQ. The V and J ends lost 7 bases and 3 bases respectively, with 15 bases between them.